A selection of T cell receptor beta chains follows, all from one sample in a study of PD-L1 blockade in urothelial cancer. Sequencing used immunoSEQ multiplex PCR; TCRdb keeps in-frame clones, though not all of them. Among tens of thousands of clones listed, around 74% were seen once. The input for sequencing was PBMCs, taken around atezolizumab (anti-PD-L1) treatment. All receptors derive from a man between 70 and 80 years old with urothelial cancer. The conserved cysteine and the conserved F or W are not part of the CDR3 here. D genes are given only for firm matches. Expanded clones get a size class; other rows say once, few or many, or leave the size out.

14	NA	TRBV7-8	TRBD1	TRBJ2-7	ASSLAPGQGLYEQY
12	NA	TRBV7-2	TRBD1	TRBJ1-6	ASRPGQNHSPLH
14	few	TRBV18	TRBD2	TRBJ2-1	ASSPAAGGLVNEQF
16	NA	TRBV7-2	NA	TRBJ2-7	ASTLRAQTSRGSYEQY
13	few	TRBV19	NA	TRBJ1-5	ASKVRSNSNQPQH
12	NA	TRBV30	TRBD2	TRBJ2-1	AWNQGLAPIEQF
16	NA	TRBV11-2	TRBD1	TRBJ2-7	ASSLSFPDRGLTYEQY
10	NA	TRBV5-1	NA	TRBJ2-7	ASSESSYEQY
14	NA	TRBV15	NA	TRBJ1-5	ATSREPIREGQPQH
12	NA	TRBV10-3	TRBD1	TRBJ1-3	ATLRDRGGNTIY
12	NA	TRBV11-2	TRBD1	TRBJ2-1	ASSRDRLSNEQF
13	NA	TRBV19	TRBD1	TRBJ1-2	ASRTGLNWDYGYT
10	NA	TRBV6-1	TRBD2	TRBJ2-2	ASSGGVGELF
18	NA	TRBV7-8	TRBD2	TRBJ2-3	ASSSNRGLAGGTSTDTQY
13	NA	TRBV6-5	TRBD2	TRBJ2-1	ASSFGLAGGHEQF
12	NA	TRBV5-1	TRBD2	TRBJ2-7	ASSLERGHDEQY
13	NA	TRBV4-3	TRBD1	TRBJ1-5	ASSQEGTGDQPQH
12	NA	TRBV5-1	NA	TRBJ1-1	ASSPFGGNTEAF
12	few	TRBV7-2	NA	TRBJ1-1	ASSLAVRGTEAF
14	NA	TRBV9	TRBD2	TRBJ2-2	ASSSGTSGPTGELF
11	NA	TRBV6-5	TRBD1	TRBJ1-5	ASRYRGGQPQH
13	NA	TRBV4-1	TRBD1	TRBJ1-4	ASSQDTGANEKLF
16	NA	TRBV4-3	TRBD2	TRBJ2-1	ASSHPLPGTSGLFEQF
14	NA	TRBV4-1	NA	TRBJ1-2	ASSQGRERGFYGYT
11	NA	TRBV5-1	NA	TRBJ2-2	ASSLDYTGELF
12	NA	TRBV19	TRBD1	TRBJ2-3	ASRTGGAGDTQY
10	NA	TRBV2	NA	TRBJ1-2	ASSLEDYGYT
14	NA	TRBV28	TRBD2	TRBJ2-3	ASSSPGTSGSDTQY
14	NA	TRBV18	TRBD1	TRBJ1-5	ASSPSSGTGNQPQH
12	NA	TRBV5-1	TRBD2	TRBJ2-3	ASSLERGRDTQY
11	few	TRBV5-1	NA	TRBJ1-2	ASSLQQGDGYT
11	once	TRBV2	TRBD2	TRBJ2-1	ASKAGTSGLQF
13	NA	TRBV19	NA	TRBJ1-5	ASTRAHGSNQPQH
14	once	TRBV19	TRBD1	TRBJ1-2	ASSFAGTGANYGYT
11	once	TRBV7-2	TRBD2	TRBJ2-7	ASSSDSGGEQY